The 28 T cell receptor beta chains below all came from one sample that was sequenced in a study of PD-L1 blockade in urothelial cancer (dated 2017 in TCRdb). Library construction relied on the immunoSEQ multiplex PCR assay. The immuneACCESS repertoire file appears here via TCRdb, limited to in-frame rearrangements. These files lack a portion of the clones; in checked studies, under half of the deficit traces to unresolved V genes, and the cause of the others is not known. The table for this sample lists some 53,000 clones; around 80% of them were counted only once. The ten top clones hold roughly 4% of the sample. The sample's time point label, decoded: pretreatment peripheral blood. This sample comprised PBMCs, obtained around atezolizumab (anti-PD-L1) treatment. These receptors came from a man in his sixties or seventies with urothelial cancer.

This clone was seen only once. The chain has TRBV18 and TRBJ2-3, with D possibly TRBD1 on 5 matching bases. The CDR3 runs to 15 residues. Germline V gives CDR1 KGHSH, CDR2 LQKENI. V lost 1 base to trimming and J lost 0 bases, with 8 bases between them. CDR3 sequence reads: CASSPLQVSTDTQYF. The CDR3 coding sequence is TGTGCCAGCTCACCACTACAGGTTAGCACAGATACGCAGTATTTT.

By share of the sample, this clone is medium-sized. The chain joins TRBV6-1 to TRBJ2-3; 8 bases are a match to TRBD1. J was trimmed by 8 bases and V by 5 bases; bases with no gene match: 9. CDR3 size: 14 residues. Germline CDR1 and CDR2: MNHNS and SASEGT. In DNA form, the CDR3 reads TGTGCCAGCAGTCCGACAGGGGCTTCAGCTACGCAGTATTTT. This encodes CASSPTGASATQYF.

This chain connects TRBV28 to TRBJ2-5; the match to TRBD1 covers 10 bases. CDR1 and CDR2 from the germline V gene are MDHEN and SYDVKM. V was clipped by 2 bases and J by 3 bases; unmatched bases: 30. CDR3 length equals 24 residues. CDR3 sequence reads: CASSLTTGTGDTWSGLVEKETQYF. The CDR3 DNA reads TGTGCCAGCAGTTTAACCACGGGGACAGGGGATACGTGGTCCGGTTTGGTGGAAAAAGAGACCCAGTACTTC.

The genes are TRBV5-5 and TRBJ2-3; no definite D call. CDR1 and CDR2 from the germline V gene are SGHKS and YYEKEE (reference sequence). This CDR3 is built from 16 residues. V shed 6 bases and J shed 0 bases, with 17 bases lying between them. The CDR3 DNA follows: TGTGCCAGCACCCCTCGCGGCGGCCCAAGCACAGATACGCAGTATTTT. Translation: CASTPRGGPSTDTQYF. Supplemented by reference TRBV5-5 and TRBJ2-3, the full variable domain reads DAGVTQSPTHLIKTRGQQVTLRCSPISGHKSVSWYQQVLGQGPQFIFQYYEKEERGRGNFPDRFSARQFPNYSSELNVNALLLGDSALYLCASTPRGGPSTDTQYFGPGTRLTVL.

The CDR3 sequence: CASSPQLTANTGELFF. In DNA form, the CDR3 reads TGTGCCAGCAGCCCACAGCTCACGGCGAACACCGGGGAGCTGTTTTTT. The chain has TRBV7-2 and TRBJ2-2; D not certain. The CDR3 totals 16 residues. The V end was cut by 5 bases, the J end by 0 bases, with 13 bases between. The V gene's germline CDR1 is SGHTA and CDR2 FQGNSA.

This chain uses TRBV7-2 with TRBJ2-5, with TRBD2 matching 9 bases. This CDR3 spans 15 amino acids. The germline gives CDR1 SGHTA, CDR2 FQGNSA. Germline trimming cut 3 bases from V and 1 base from J; bases unmatched to any gene: 3. The CDR3 spells CASSLGGGAQETQYF. The CDR3 region has the DNA TGTGCCAGCAGCTTGGGCGGGGGGGCCCAAGAGACCCAGTACTTC.

This rearrangement joins TRBV19 to TRBJ1-1, with D tentatively TRBD1 (6 bases). This CDR3 comprises 14 residues. CDR1 LNHDA and CDR2 SQIVND come from the germline V gene (reference sequence). Trimming cost V 3 bases and J 5 bases, with 13 bases left between them. As DNA, the CDR3 is TGTGCCAGTAGTATTCAACAGGGACGTACTGAAGCTTTCTTT. This encodes CASSIQQGRTEAFF.

The V gene is TRBV6-6, the J gene TRBJ1-2, with TRBD1 matching over 8 bases. The CDR3 loop spans 13 amino acids. Germline loops: CDR1 MNHNY, CDR2 SVGAGI (reference sequence). Trimming removed 2 bases from V and 7 bases from J; junction bases left unmatched: 3. The CDR3 region has the DNA TGTGCCAGCAGTTACCTGACAGGGGCTGGCTACACCTTC. The encoded protein is CASSYLTGAGYTF.

The count of this clone is one. The chain has TRBV7-2 and TRBJ1-1, with D uncertain. This CDR3 region has 13 residues. Trimming took 5 bases from V and 7 from J, leaving 14 bases between them. The germline V gene has CDR1 SGHTA and CDR2 FQGNSA. For the CDR3, the DNA is TGTGCCAGCAGCCGCATGAGGGCCGGTGAAGCTTTCTTT. As protein: CASSRMRAGEAFF.

CDR3 loop: CASSLGPPGQGYYNEQFF. In DNA form, the CDR3 reads TGCGCCAGCAGCTTGGGCCCCCCTGGACAGGGATACTACAATGAGCAGTTCTTC. V is TRBV5-1 and J is TRBJ2-1; TRBD1 aligns across 8 bases. The CDR3 is 18 amino acids. The germline CDR1 and CDR2 sequences are SGHRS and YFSETQ. J was trimmed by 3 bases and V by 0 bases; bases with no gene match: 11.

CDR3 region: CASSFSDARGRHTEAFF. CDR3 in DNA: TGTGCCAGCAGCTTCAGTGACGCCAGGGGGAGGCACACTGAAGCTTTCTTT. V is TRBV5-6 and J is TRBJ1-1; 7 nucleotides align to TRBD1. The germline V gene has CDR1 SGHDT and CDR2 YYEEEE. Trimming cost V 2 bases and J 3 bases; bases outside gene matches: 13. The CDR3 sequence is 17 residues long.

This rearrangement joins TRBV19 to TRBJ1-1; TRBD1 agrees at 7 bases. The J segment lost 5 bases and the V segment lost 6 bases, leaving 12 bases of the junction unmatched. The CDR3 is made up of 15 amino acids. The germline gives CDR1 LNHDA, CDR2 SQIVND (reference sequence). The CDR3 loop reads CASSDGAQGRTEAFF. CDR3 DNA: TGTGCCAGTAGCGACGGGGCACAGGGGAGGACTGAAGCTTTCTTT.

This clone was seen only once. The rearrangement uses TRBV7-9 and TRBJ1-1, with D unresolved. Germline values: CDR1 SEHNR, CDR2 FQNEAQ (reference sequence). CDR3 length: 13 residues. The V gene lost 4 bases and the J gene lost 2 bases, with 8 bases spanning the gap. The CDR3 bases are TGTGCCAGCAGCTCCAACAGTAACACTGAAGCTTTCTTT. It yields the protein CASSSNSNTEAFF.

The chain recombines TRBV6-1 with TRBJ1-5; 8 bases map to TRBD1. The V and J ends lost 4 bases and 2 bases, in that order; junction bases with no gene match: 1. Germline V gene data show CDR1 as MNHNS and CDR2 as SASEGT. This CDR3 region has 14 residues. In nucleotides, the CDR3 is TGTGCCAGCAGTGCGGGACAGGGCAATCAGCCCCAGCATTTT. Translating gives CASSAGQGNQPQHF.

This clone was detected only once. The CDR3 here is CASSQPAGGQETQYF. The CDR3 DNA reads as TGTGCCAGCAGCCAACCGGCAGGGGGCCAAGAGACCCAGTACTTC. The genes are TRBV16 and TRBJ2-5; 7 bases agree with TRBD1. Germline assignment: CDR1 KGHSY and CDR2 FQNENV. CDR3 length: 15 residues. V dropped 2 bases and J dropped 1; count of bases not matched to a gene: 4.

The rearrangement joins TRBV6-1 to TRBJ1-2, with D uncertain. The germline gives CDR1 MNHNS, CDR2 SASEGT. The CDR3 covers 13 residues. Deletions cut 7 bases from V and 4 bases from J, with 13 bases between. DNA of the CDR3: TGTGCCAGCACCCAAACCCGGGGCTATGGCTACACCTTC. It translates to CASTQTRGYGYTF.

This chain joins TRBV2 and TRBJ2-5; 8 bases line up with TRBD1. The CDR3 is 16 amino acids. Germline CDR1 SNHLY, CDR2 FYNNEI. The trim removed 6 bases at V and 3 bases at J, leaving 12 bases unmatched. CDR3 residues: CASSGRIRTGKETQYF. CDR3 nucleotides: TGTGCCAGCAGCGGTCGGATACGGACAGGGAAAGAGACCCAGTACTTC.

This chain connects TRBV18 to TRBJ2-3; possibly TRBD1 for D (6 bases). V lost 3 bases and J lost 7, with 14 bases in between. The CDR3 length is 14 residues. The germline V gene encodes CDR1 KGHSH and CDR2 LQKENI. The CDR3 bases are TGTGCCAGCTCACCGGGGGCAGCGGAAAATACGCAGTATTTT. Translating gives CASSPGAAENTQYF.

As to this clone: Other DNA sequences within the sample encode an identical CDR3. The V gene is TRBV2, the J gene TRBJ2-3, with TRBD2 identical over 11 bases. Germline CDR1 is SNHLY and CDR2 is FYNNEI. The CDR3 sequence is 16 residues long. The V gene end was trimmed by 4 bases and the J gene end by 6 bases; junction bases not matched to a gene: 9. The CDR3 nucleotides read TGTGCCAGCAGTGTCACTAGCGGGAGAGTCACGGATACGCAGTATTTT. Translating it yields CASSVTSGRVTDTQYF. Drawing the rest from reference TRBV2 and TRBJ2-3, the complete variable domain is EPEVTQTPSHQVTQMGQEVILRCVPISNHLYFYWYRQILGQKVEFLVSFYNNEISEKSEIFDDQFSVERPDGSNFTLKIRSTKLEDSAMYFCASSVTSGRVTDTQYFGPGTRLTVL.

The chain uses TRBV7-2 and TRBJ2-5, with a weak D call TRBD2 (6 bases). Trimming took 4 bases from V and 5 from J, leaving 14 bases between them. Germline CDR1 SGHTA, CDR2 FQGNSA. The CDR3 is made up of 14 amino acids. CDR3 coding DNA: TGTGCCAGCAGCTCCCGGACTAATTGGGAGACCCAGTACTTC. Translation: CASSSRTNWETQYF.

The chain couples TRBV4-3 to TRBJ2-3; 9 nucleotides agree with TRBD1. The CDR3 consists of 15 residues. Germline V lookup: CDR1 LGHNA, CDR2 YSLEER. V dropped 3 bases and J dropped 4; count of bases not matched to a gene: 5. As DNA, the CDR3 is TGCGCCAGCAGCCAGGAAAGGACAGGGGCAGATACGCAGTATTTT. It specifies CASSQERTGADTQYF.

This rearrangement joins TRBV5-3 to TRBJ2-3; no definite D call. TRBV5-3 is labeled an ORF, and its function is uncertain. The CDR3 has 16 residues. V was trimmed by 1 base and J by 1 base, leaving 13 bases between them. In DNA, the CDR3 is TGTGCCAGAAGCTTGCGCCCCCCTTGCGGCACAGATACGCAGTATTTT. It yields the protein CARSLRPPCGTDTQYF.

This clone was found a few times. V and J are TRBV4-1 and TRBJ1-5, with D hard to call. Germline V lookup: CDR1 MGHRA, CDR2 YSYEKL. Trimming took off 4 bases at V and 5 bases at J, with 18 bases between the two ends. The CDR3 contains 16 residues. Here the CDR3 reads CASSRSAVRGHQPQHF. The CDR3 region has the DNA TGCGCCAGCAGCCGATCCGCTGTAAGAGGGCATCAGCCCCAGCATTTT.

The J gene is TRBJ2-7, the V gene TRBV7-2; possibly TRBD2 for D (5 bases). Trimming took 1 base from V and 6 from J, leaving 7 bases between them. This CDR3 comprises 12 residues. Looked up from germline, CDR1 is SGHTA and CDR2 is FQGNSA. The CDR3 loop reads CASSLGGAEQYF. The DNA of the CDR3 is TGTGCCAGCAGCTTAGGGGGAGCCGAGCAGTACTTC.

J is TRBJ2-3 and V is TRBV7-8, with a possible D match to TRBD2 (7 bases). Germline V gene data show CDR1 as SGHVS and CDR2 as FQNEAQ. The ends were cut back, 1 base at V and 2 bases at J, with 13 bases in the middle. The CDR3 has 16 residues. CDR3 region: CASSLVGGVVTDTQYF. The DNA for the CDR3 is TGTGCCAGCAGCTTAGTAGGGGGGGTCGTCACAGATACGCAGTATTTT.

The J gene is TRBJ2-3, the V gene TRBV7-3; 12 bases map to TRBD2. This CDR3 comprises 15 residues. Germline CDR1 is SGHTA and CDR2 is FQGTGA. The V and J ends lost 3 bases and 7 bases, in that order; junction bases with no gene match: 5. Here the CDR3 DNA reads TGTGCCAGCAGCTTCCTAGCGGGGGGGCTGAATACGCAGTATTTT. Residues: CASSFLAGGLNTQYF. The entire variable domain, with the rest obtained from reference TRBV7-3 and TRBJ2-3, is as follows: GAGVSQTPSNKVTEKGKYVELRCDPISGHTALYWYRQSLGQGPEFLIYFQGTGAADDSGLPNDRFFAVRPEGSVSTLKIQRTERGDSAVYLCASSFLAGGLNTQYFGPGTRLTVL.

This clone was counted a single time. V is TRBV15 and J is TRBJ1-4, with a possible D match to TRBD1 (5 bases). Trimming pared 1 base from V and 7 bases from J, leaving 16 bases between. Germline V gives CDR1 LNHNV, CDR2 YYDKDF (reference sequence). CDR3 length: 16 residues. In nucleotides, the CDR3 is TGTGCCACCAGCAGAGCGGGGGAGGCAGGGAGTGAAAAACTGTTTTTT. Its translation: CATSRAGEAGSEKLFF.

J is TRBJ2-6 and V is TRBV19; 10 positions match TRBD2. Germline-derived CDR1 and CDR2 are LNHDA and SQIVND (reference sequence). V shed 8 bases, J shed 0 bases, and the junction held 4 bases outside the gene matches. The CDR3 is 16 amino acids. The CDR3: CASHTSGASGANVLTF. CDR3 nucleotides: TGTGCCAGTCACACTAGCGGGGCCTCTGGGGCCAACGTCCTGACTTTC.